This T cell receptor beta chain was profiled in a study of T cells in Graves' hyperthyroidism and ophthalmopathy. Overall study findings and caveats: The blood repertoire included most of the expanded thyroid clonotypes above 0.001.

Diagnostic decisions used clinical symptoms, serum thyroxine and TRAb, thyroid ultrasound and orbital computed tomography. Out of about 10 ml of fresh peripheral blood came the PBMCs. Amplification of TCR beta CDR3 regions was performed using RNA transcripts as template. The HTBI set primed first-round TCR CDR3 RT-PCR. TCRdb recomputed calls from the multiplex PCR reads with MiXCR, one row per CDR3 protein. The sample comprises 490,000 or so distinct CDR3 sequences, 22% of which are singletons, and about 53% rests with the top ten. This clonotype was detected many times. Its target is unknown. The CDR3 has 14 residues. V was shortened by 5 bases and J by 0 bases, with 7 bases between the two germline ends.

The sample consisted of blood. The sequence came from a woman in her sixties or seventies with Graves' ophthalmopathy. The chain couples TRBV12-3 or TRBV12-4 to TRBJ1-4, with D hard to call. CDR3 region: CASSRDATNEKLFF. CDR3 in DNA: TGTGCCAGCAGTAGAGACGCAACTAATGAAAAACTGTTTTTT.